The source of this TCR beta chain is a study of OX40 agonist ivuxolimab in advanced cancers. Study information: Hepatocellular carcinoma, melanoma, renal cell or head and neck cancer affected the dose-escalation patients. Males comprised 82.7% of the group, whose mean age was approximately 60 years (range 23 to 79). Three patients, one with hepatocellular carcinoma and two with cutaneous melanoma, achieved partial responses.

Study-wide results and limits: Averaging showed that CD8+ T cells had more expanded clones than CD4+ did.

The CDR3 is 12 residues long. Germline assignment: CDR1 MNHNS and CDR2 SASEGT. V lost 6 bases to trimming and J lost 1 base, with 7 bases between them. The method was immunoSEQ multiplex PCR; TCRdb's version includes in-frame clones alone and lacks a portion of them. The sample has about 29,000 clones; roughly 92% are singletons. A note on this clone: What it binds is unknown.

The receptor was isolated from an adult with an advanced solid tumor such as melanoma, head and neck, liver or kidney cancer. V gene TRBV6-1 combines with J gene TRBJ2-7; D may be TRBD2 (6 bases). The sample was CD4+ or CD8+ T cells sorted from blood, taken in a trial of the OX40 agonist ivuxolimab. The CDR3, as DNA: TGTGCCAGCAGGGGGACTTCCTACGAGCAGTACTTC. Protein: CASRGTSYEQYF.